The clone carrying this T cell receptor (beta chain) was counted only a few times. Its target is not known. This sample was taken from a study of T cell repertoires in cytomegalovirus infection. Study-wide background: Recently identified HLA-C-restricted and well-studied HLA-B-restricted CMV epitopes were used. Through public TCR beta signatures, both CMV infection and matching HLA type were indicated.

The CDR3 extends over 19 amino acids. V shed 0 bases and J shed 0 bases, with 15 bases lying between them. Germline loops: CDR1 MNHEY, CDR2 SMNVEV (reference sequence). General study findings and limits: Summed frequency of public TCR beta families distinguished CMV carriers with the relevant HLA. The ex vivo response was dominated by HLA-C-restricted CMV-specific TCR beta clonotypes.

TCRdb reanalysed the reads using MiXCR and keeps one entry per CDR3 protein. The data show 750,000 to 900,000 distinct CDR3 sequences, about 29% seen once. The source is a human donor in good health (CMV status not recorded). Some clones in this sample may be carry-over from other donors' samples. Source: cultured CD8+ T cells from PBMCs, taken from culture after CMV antigen stimulation. The chain combines TRBV27 with TRBJ2-6; D gene uncertain. The chain's CDR3 is CASSLSGSMGLSGANVLTF. DNA of the CDR3: TGTGCCAGCAGTTTATCAGGTTCAATGGGTCTCTCTGGGGCCAACGTCCTGACTTTC.